This is a list of T cell receptor beta chains from one sample in a study of resident and recirculating memory T cells in vitiligo. TCRdb keeps only in-frame clones here, not all; method: immunoSEQ multiplex PCR. The table records 40,000 to 50,000 clones, about 93% of them present only once. The sequencing input was blood. These TCRs come from a male donor with vitiligo. Each CDR3 is given without its conserved first and last residue. D genes are given only for firm matches.

>TRBV4-1|TRBJ1-2|NA
ASSRQSRNYGYT
>TRBV30|TRBJ1-4|NA
AWSTRSSGWREKLF
>TRBV6-5|TRBJ2-7|NA
ASSSIAYEQY
>TRBV10-3|TRBJ2-7|TRBD1
AIAYTGQGAEQY
>TRBV6-1|TRBJ1-2|NA
ASLGGLHYGYT
>TRBV5-4|TRBJ2-2|NA
ASSHGQRNTGELF
>TRBV29-1|TRBJ1-4|TRBD1
SVRTGGSTNEKLF
>TRBV5-1|TRBJ1-1|NA
ASSREALNTEAF
>TRBV6-6|TRBJ1-6|NA
ASSSPGYNSPLH
>TRBV6-4|TRBJ2-2|NA
ASSPQATGKLF
>TRBV6-1|TRBJ1-2|NA
ASINSRSSYGYT
>TRBV5-1|TRBJ2-1|NA
ASSFFGGEQF
>TRBV5-5|TRBJ2-7|NA
ASSLSVVRVFHEQY
>TRBV7-9|TRBJ2-5|TRBD1
ASSSRGLGEETQY
>TRBV6-5|TRBJ2-2|TRBD1
ASRKPTGQTGELF
>TRBV5-6|TRBJ1-2|NA
ASSPSRGNGYT
>TRBV7-9|TRBJ1-1|NA
ASSPEQGPTEAF
>TRBV29-1|TRBJ2-3|NA
SVSGQLHTDTQY
>TRBV7-3|TRBJ1-1|NA
ASSLKGGLEAF
>TRBV6-5|TRBJ1-6|NA
ASRETQGRSPLH
>TRBV15|TRBJ2-3|TRBD1
ATSSPGQGDTQY
>TRBV4-1|TRBJ1-2|NA
ASSQRQGTGGYT
>TRBV5-8|TRBJ2-5|NA
ASEWGWGETQY
>TRBV7-9|TRBJ2-1|TRBD2
ASSLSRTSGGNEQF
>TRBV11-3|TRBJ1-3|NA
ASSDTGSSGNTIY